This is a list of T cell receptor beta chains from one sample in a study of T cell repertoires in cytomegalovirus infection. For these receptors, no antigen is known. TCRdb re-called the reads through MiXCR, storing one row per CDR3 protein. This table has 700,000 to 900,000 distinct CDR3 sequences, roughly 29% appearing once. This specimen was cultured CD8+ T cells from PBMCs, taken from culture after CMV antigen stimulation. The receptor set was obtained from a human donor in good health (CMV status not recorded). Some clones in this sample may be carry-over from other donors' samples. Both conserved end residues are part of each CDR3. D genes are given only for firm matches. Size values are once, few and many counts, or a class for expanded clones, and some rows have none.

D: TRBD2; size: NA; V: TRBV27; J: TRBJ2-5; CDR3: CASSYSGAAGRTQYF; DNA: TGTGCCAGCAGTTATAGCGGGGCGGCGGGCAGGACCCAGTACTTC
D: TRBD2; size: few; V: TRBV7-9; J: TRBJ2-4; CDR3: CASSFGRATENIQYF; DNA: TGTGCCAGCAGCTTCGGGAGGGCGACTGAAAACATTCAGTACTTC
D: NA; size: NA; V: TRBV19; J: TRBJ1-6; CDR3: CASSIDWRRQRNSPLHF; DNA: TGTGCCAGTAGTATAGATTGGCGGCGTCAGCGGAATTCACCCCTCCACTTT
D: TRBD1; size: few; V: TRBV6-6; J: TRBJ1-1; CDR3: CASTQEIATGGVDTEAFF; DNA: TGTGCCAGCACCCAGGAAATAGCTACAGGGGGGGTGGACACTGAAGCTTTCTTT
D: TRBD2; size: NA; V: TRBV15; J: TRBJ2-5; CDR3: CATSASGVEETQYF; DNA: TGTGCCACCAGCGCCAGCGGGGTAGAAGAGACCCAGTACTTC
D: NA; size: once; V: TRBV20-1; J: TRBJ1-2; CDR3: CSASSSRSPNYGYTF; DNA: TGCAGTGCTAGCAGTTCACGGAGTCCTAACTATGGCTACACCTTC
D: TRBD1; size: medium-sized; V: TRBV7-8; J: TRBJ1-2; CDR3: CASSLRRIIQGGNYGYTF; DNA: TGTGCCAGCAGCTTAAGGCGGATTATACAGGGGGGCAACTATGGCTACACCTTC
D: NA; size: NA; V: TRBV27; J: TRBJ2-7; CDR3: CASSLLGNHEQYF; DNA: TGTGCCAGCAGTTTATTGGGGAACCACGAGCAGTACTTC
D: NA; size: NA; V: TRBV7-4; J: TRBJ1-5; CDR3: CAGSSGGFNQPQHF; DNA: TGTGCCGGCAGCTCAGGAGGGTTCAATCAGCCCCAGCATTTT
D: NA; size: many; V: TRBV7-2; J: TRBJ1-4; CDR3: CASSLDSVKLFF; DNA: TGTGCCAGCAGCTTAGACTCCGTAAAACTGTTTTTT
D: NA; size: many; V: TRBV6-1; J: TRBJ2-1; CDR3: CASSGVFEQFF; DNA: TGTGCCAGCAGTGGGGTATTTGAGCAGTTCTTC
D: NA; size: few; V: TRBV11-1; J: TRBJ2-1; CDR3: CASSLSSFEQFF; DNA: TGTGCCAGCAGCTTAAGTTCATTTGAGCAGTTCTTC
D: TRBD1; size: NA; V: TRBV4-1; J: TRBJ2-1; CDR3: CASSQGGKEQFF; DNA: TGTGCCAGCAGCCAAGGGGGCAAAGAGCAGTTCTTC
D: NA; size: many; V: TRBV6-2/TRBV6-3; J: TRBJ1-5; CDR3: CASKGVQGFGNQPQHF; DNA: TGTGCCAGCAAGGGGGTGCAGGGTTTTGGCAATCAGCCCCAGCATTTT
D: NA; size: NA; V: TRBV27; J: TRBJ2-5; CDR3: CASSLSSKETQYF; DNA: TGTGCCAGCAGTTTGAGTAGCAAAGAGACCCAGTACTTC
D: TRBD1; size: few; V: TRBV7-8; J: TRBJ1-5; CDR3: CASSRTGGEGQPQHF; DNA: TGTGCCAGCAGCCGTACAGGGGGCGAGGGTCAGCCCCAGCATTTT
D: TRBD2; size: NA; V: TRBV20-1; J: TRBJ2-1; CDR3: CSARDHGRYEQFF; DNA: TGCAGTGCTAGAGACCACGGGAGGTATGAGCAGTTCTTC
D: NA; size: NA; V: TRBV10-2; J: TRBJ2-1; CDR3: CASNDYPSYNEQFF; DNA: TGCGCCAGCAACGACTACCCCTCCTACAATGAGCAGTTCTTC
D: TRBD2; size: few; V: TRBV15; J: TRBJ2-1; CDR3: CATSSDTGSGGGYNEQFF; DNA: TGTGCCACCAGCTCGGACACAGGGAGCGGGGGGGGCTACAATGAGCAGTTCTTC
D: NA; size: few; V: TRBV27; J: TRBJ1-1; CDR3: CASSPGSFTEAFF; DNA: TGTGCCAGCAGTCCAGGGAGTTTCACTGAAGCTTTCTTT
D: NA; size: few; V: TRBV2; J: TRBJ2-7; CDR3: CASRGDPYEQYF; DNA: TGTGCCAGCAGGGGGGATCCCTACGAGCAGTACTTC
D: TRBD1; size: few; V: TRBV6-5; J: TRBJ1-5; CDR3: CASSPGQGAYQPQHF; DNA: TGTGCCAGCAGCCCGGGACAGGGAGCCTATCAGCCCCAGCATTTT
D: NA; size: NA; V: TRBV2; J: TRBJ2-1; CDR3: CASDIRRGSYNEQFF; DNA: TGTGCCAGTGACATCCGTAGAGGATCCTACAATGAGCAGTTCTTC
D: NA; size: NA; V: TRBV27; J: TRBJ2-7; CDR3: CASSLSPIYEQYF; DNA: TGTGCCAGCAGTTTATCCCCCATCTACGAGCAGTACTTC
D: NA; size: few; V: TRBV7-6; J: TRBJ1-5; CDR3: CASSSGDQGNQPQHF; DNA: TGTGCCAGCAGCTCAGGGGACCAGGGCAATCAGCCCCAGCATTTT
D: NA; size: NA; V: TRBV28; J: TRBJ1-1; CDR3: CASDTRPSTEAFF; DNA: TGTGCCAGCGATACCAGGCCGAGCACTGAAGCTTTCTTT
D: NA; size: many; V: TRBV12-5; J: TRBJ1-2; CDR3: CASGPGTNYGYTF; DNA: TGTGCTAGTGGTCCCGGGACTAACTATGGCTACACCTTC
D: NA; size: NA; V: TRBV2; J: TRBJ2-7; CDR3: CASRLYVYEQYF; DNA: TGTGCCAGCCGTCTCTATGTCTACGAACAGTACTTC
D: NA; size: NA; V: TRBV9; J: TRBJ2-5; CDR3: CASSSTSFETQYF; DNA: TGTGCCAGCAGCTCCACTAGCTTCGAGACCCAGTACTTC
D: TRBD1; size: few; V: TRBV7-9; J: TRBJ1-4; CDR3: CASRPPGQGGEEKLFF; DNA: TGTGCCAGCAGACCACCGGGACAGGGGGGTGAAGAAAAACTGTTTTTT
D: TRBD2; size: few; V: TRBV27; J: TRBJ2-5; CDR3: CASSLVAGLAVRRETQYF; DNA: TGTGCCAGCAGTTTAGTGGCGGGACTAGCGGTCAGGCGGGAGACCCAGTACTTC
D: NA; size: many; V: TRBV6-1; J: TRBJ1-1; CDR3: CASSSTGWTEAFF; DNA: TGTGCCAGCAGCTCTACCGGATGGACTGAAGCTTTCTTT
D: TRBD1; size: NA; V: TRBV6-1; J: TRBJ2-2; CDR3: CASSSLGQGYATGELFF; DNA: TGTGCCAGCAGCAGTCTTGGACAGGGATACGCCACCGGGGAGCTGTTTTTT
D: NA; size: NA; V: TRBV28; J: TRBJ1-3; CDR3: CASSIPRGFSGNTIYF; DNA: TGTGCCAGCAGTATACCCAGGGGTTTCTCTGGAAACACCATATATTTT
D: TRBD1; size: many; V: TRBV6-5; J: TRBJ1-3; CDR3: CASSMDRASGNTIYF; DNA: TGTGCCAGCAGTATGGACAGGGCCTCTGGAAACACCATATATTTT
D: TRBD2; size: NA; V: TRBV20-1; J: TRBJ2-7; CDR3: CSAAGTSGGASYEQYF; DNA: TGCAGTGCCGCCGGGACTAGCGGGGGGGCTTCCTACGAGCAGTACTTC
D: NA; size: few; V: TRBV6-1; J: TRBJ2-7; CDR3: CASSETREEYEQYF; DNA: TGTGCCAGCAGTGAGACCCGGGAAGAATACGAGCAGTACTTC
D: TRBD2; size: few; V: TRBV27; J: TRBJ2-2; CDR3: CASKGGGGTGELFF; DNA: TGTGCCAGCAAGGGCGGGGGGGGAACCGGGGAGCTGTTTTTT
D: NA; size: few; V: TRBV11-2; J: TRBJ2-3; CDR3: CASSFTPTSTDTQYF; DNA: TGTGCCAGCAGCTTTACCCCCACCTCAACAGATACGCAGTATTTT
D: TRBD2; size: NA; V: TRBV20-1; J: TRBJ2-7; CDR3: CSARERGGLEQYF; DNA: TGCAGTGCTAGAGAGCGGGGGGGCCTCGAGCAGTACTTC
D: NA; size: few; V: TRBV6-2/TRBV6-3; J: TRBJ2-5; CDR3: CASSYGLGQETQYF; DNA: TGTGCCAGCAGTTATGGACTGGGACAAGAGACCCAGTACTTC
D: TRBD1; size: NA; V: TRBV19; J: TRBJ1-4; CDR3: CASTNEPGQWATNEKLFF; DNA: TGTGCCAGTACCAACGAACCGGGACAGTGGGCAACTAATGAAAAACTGTTTTTT